Given below is one T cell receptor (beta chain) in context. Its specific antigen is unknown. Per-base qualities were not stored, and no clone one base away is much larger. Receptor amplification or capture employed the immunoSEQ multiplex PCR assay. The table was pulled from immuneACCESS by TCRdb, which kept in-frame rearrangements only. Such tables lose some clones; where checked, under half of the loss comes from unresolved V genes, and the rest has no known cause. The sample has 75,000 or so clones on record, roughly 75% of them singletons. In total, the top ten clones hold under 9% of the sample. Focal radiation therapy combined with CTLA-4 blockade (ipilimumab) was tested in patients with chemo-refractory metastatic non-small-cell lung cancer. These data belong to a study of radiotherapy plus CTLA-4 blockade in lung cancer (dated 2018 in TCRdb). Notes on the research overall: Among the enrolled patients, approximately 18% had an objective response, and about 29% reached disease control. Broad study findings and their caveats: The strongest predictors of response were reported to be early dynamic shifts in blood T cell clones along with a rise in serum interferon-beta following radiation. After treatment with radiotherapy and ipilimumab, TCR clones that originated in tumors expanded in peripheral blood.

The germline V and J ends show losses of 5 bases and 6 bases respectively, and no gene match explains 14 bases of the junction. The CDR3 has 16 amino acids, counting the end cysteine and phenylalanine. The kept DNA is CDR3 alone, 48 bases in frame from the first base. CDR1 and CDR2 are read off the germline V gene as SGHAT and FQNNGV. Sequencing was performed on peripheral blood, taken from a patient treated with radiotherapy plus ipilimumab. This receptor was identified in a human donor with non-small cell lung cancer who had a complete response to radiotherapy plus ipilimumab. The chain was built from TRBV11-2 and TRBJ2-5; TRBD2 lines up with 8 middle nucleotides. Read as DNA, the sequence is TGTGCCAGCAGCCCCATCGTAGATAGCGGGGCGCAGACCCAGTACTTC. This codes for CASSPIVDSGAQTQYF.